This TCR beta chain was captured in a study of T cell clonality in common variable immunodeficiency. General study results and limits: In common variable immunodeficiency, TCR beta chains reportedly carried fewer deletions and N-nucleotide insertions. What drives increased CVID clonality needs T cell subpopulation sequencing. CVID subjects showed higher TCRbeta clonality than healthy controls.

CDR1 and CDR2 (germline): MDHEN, SYDVKM. With V trimmed by 3 bases and J by 7 bases, 10 bases remained unmatched. CDR3 length equals 17 residues. CVID and control samples used equivalent genomic DNA input. This table comes from immunoSEQ multiplex PCR, and its TCRdb copy is limited to in-frame clones, with some not included. The repertoire consists of 50,000 to 60,000 clones, none detected only once. This clone was observed at least ten times. Its target is unknown. The read ends 3 residues before the CDR3 terminus; that terminus is restored from the germline J gene. J is TRBJ2-1 and V is TRBV28; 12 bases align to TRBD2. The sequence derives from a person aged 18-69 years in good health. Sample: peripheral blood mononuclear cells. CDR3 bases read: TGTGCCAGCAGTTTCCCCGGGGGACTAGCGGGCGGAAATGAG. This sequence encodes CASSFPGGLAGGNE. The whole CDR3 sequence is CASSFPGGLAGGNEQFF. Full variable domain (outside the CDR3, taken from reference TRBV28 and TRBJ2-1): DVKVTQSSRYLVKRTGEKVFLECVQDMDHENMFWYRQDPGLGLRLIYFSYDVKMKEKGDIPEGYSVSREKKERFSLILESASTNQTSMYLCASSFPGGLAGGNEQFFGPGTRLTVL.